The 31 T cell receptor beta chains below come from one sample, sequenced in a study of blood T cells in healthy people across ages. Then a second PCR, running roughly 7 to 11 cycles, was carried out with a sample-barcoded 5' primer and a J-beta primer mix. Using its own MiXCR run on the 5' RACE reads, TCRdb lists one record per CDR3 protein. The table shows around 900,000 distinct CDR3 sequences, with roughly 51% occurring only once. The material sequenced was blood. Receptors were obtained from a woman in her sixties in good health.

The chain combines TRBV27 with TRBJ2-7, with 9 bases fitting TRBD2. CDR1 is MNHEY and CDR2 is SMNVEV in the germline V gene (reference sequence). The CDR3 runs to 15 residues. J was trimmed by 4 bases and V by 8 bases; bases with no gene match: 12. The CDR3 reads CASAPFSGSVYEQYF. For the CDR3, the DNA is TGTGCCAGCGCCCCCTTTAGCGGGAGCGTTTACGAGCAGTACTTC.

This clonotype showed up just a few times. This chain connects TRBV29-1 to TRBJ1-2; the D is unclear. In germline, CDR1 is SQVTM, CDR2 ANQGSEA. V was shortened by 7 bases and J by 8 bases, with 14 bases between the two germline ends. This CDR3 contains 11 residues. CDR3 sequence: CSAEETGGYTF. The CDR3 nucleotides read TGCAGCGCAGAAGAGACGGGGGGCTACACCTTC.

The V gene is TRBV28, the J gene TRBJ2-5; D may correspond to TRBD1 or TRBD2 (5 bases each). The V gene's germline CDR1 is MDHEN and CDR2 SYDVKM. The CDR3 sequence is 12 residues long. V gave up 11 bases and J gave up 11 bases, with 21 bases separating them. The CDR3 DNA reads TGTGCCGGGGCGAGGGAGTGGAATGAGCAGTACTTC. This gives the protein CAGAREWNEQYF.

The CDR3 is CASSQDGPVVEQYF. CDR3 bases: TGTGCCAGCAGCCAAGATGGCCCCGTTGTGGAGCAGTACTTC. The rearrangement uses TRBV3-1 and TRBJ2-4; D unresolved. CDR1 LGHDT and CDR2 YNNKEL come from the germline V gene (reference sequence). This CDR3 region has 14 residues. V lost 0 bases and J 13 bases, leaving 16 bases between the germline ends. The full variable domain, its missing parts supplied by reference TRBV3-1 and TRBJ2-4, is DTAVSQTPKYLVTQMGNDKSIKCEQNLGHDTMYWYKQDSKKFLKIMFSYNNKELIINETVPNRFSPKSPDKAHLNLHINSLELGDSAVYFCASSQDGPVVEQYFGAGTRLSVL.

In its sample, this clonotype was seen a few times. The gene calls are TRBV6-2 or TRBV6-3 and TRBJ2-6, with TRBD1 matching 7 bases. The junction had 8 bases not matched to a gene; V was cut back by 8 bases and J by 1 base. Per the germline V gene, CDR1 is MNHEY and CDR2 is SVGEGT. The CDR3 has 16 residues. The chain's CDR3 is CASERTGWSGANVLTF. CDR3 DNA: TGTGCCAGCGAACGGACAGGCTGGTCTGGGGCCAACGTCCTGACTTTC.

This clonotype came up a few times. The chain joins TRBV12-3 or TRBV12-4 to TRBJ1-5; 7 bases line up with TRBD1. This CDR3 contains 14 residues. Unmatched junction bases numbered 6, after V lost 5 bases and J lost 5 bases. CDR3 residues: CASSPRDSDQPQHF. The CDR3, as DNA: TGTGCCAGCAGTCCCCGGGACAGCGATCAGCCCCAGCATTTT.

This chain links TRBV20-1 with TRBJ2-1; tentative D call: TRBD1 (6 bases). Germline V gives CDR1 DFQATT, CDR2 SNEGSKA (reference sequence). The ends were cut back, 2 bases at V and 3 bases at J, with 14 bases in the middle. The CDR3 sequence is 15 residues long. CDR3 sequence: CSARSDRIIYNEQFF. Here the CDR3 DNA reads TGCAGTGCTAGATCGGACAGAATAATCTACAATGAGCAGTTCTTC.

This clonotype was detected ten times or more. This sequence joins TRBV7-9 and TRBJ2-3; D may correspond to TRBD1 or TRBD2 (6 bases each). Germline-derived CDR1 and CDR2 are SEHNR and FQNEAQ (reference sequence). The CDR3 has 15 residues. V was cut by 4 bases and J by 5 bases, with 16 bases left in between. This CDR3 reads CASSYRGGGGDTQYF. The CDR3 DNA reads TGTGCCAGCAGCTACCGAGGGGGAGGAGGAGATACGCAGTATTTT.

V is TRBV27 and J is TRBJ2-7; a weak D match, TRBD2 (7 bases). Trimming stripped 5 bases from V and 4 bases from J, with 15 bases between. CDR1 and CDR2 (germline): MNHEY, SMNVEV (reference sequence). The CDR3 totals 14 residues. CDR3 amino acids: CASSRTRGNYEQYF. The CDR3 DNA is TGTGCCAGCAGTCGGACTAGGGGGAATTACGAGCAGTACTTC.

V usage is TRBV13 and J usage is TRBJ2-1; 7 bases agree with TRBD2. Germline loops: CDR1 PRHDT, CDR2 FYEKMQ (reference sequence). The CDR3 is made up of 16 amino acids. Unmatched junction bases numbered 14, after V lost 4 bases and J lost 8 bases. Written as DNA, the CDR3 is TGTGCCAGCAGCTCCAAACTAGCGTCTGCATTGGATGAGCAGTTCTTC. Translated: CASSSKLASALDEQFF.

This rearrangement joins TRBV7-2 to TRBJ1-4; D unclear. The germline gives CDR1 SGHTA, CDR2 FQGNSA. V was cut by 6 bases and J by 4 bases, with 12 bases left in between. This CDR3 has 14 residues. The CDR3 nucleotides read TGTGCCAGCAGGGCACAGTTTCATAATGAAAAACTGTTTTTT. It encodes CASRAQFHNEKLFF.

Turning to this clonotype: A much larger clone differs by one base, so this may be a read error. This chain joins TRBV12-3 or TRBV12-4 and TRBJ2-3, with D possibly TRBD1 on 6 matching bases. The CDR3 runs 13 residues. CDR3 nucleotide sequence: TGTGCCAGCAGGAACAGGGCTGCAGATACGGAGTATTTT. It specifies CASRNRAADTEYF.

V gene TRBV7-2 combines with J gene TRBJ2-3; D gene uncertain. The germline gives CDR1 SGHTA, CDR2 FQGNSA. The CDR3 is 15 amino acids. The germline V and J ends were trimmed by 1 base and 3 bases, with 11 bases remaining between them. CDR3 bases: TGTGCCAGCAGCTTAGAGGGCCCCCGGACAGATACGCAGTATTTT. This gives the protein CASSLEGPRTDTQYF.

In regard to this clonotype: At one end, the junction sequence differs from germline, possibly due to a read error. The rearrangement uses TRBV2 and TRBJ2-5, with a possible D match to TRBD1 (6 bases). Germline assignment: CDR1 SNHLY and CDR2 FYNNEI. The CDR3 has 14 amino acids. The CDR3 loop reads CASSRDRSQDTQYF. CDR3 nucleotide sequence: TGTGCCAGCAGCCGAGACAGGAGCCAAGATACCCAGTACTTC. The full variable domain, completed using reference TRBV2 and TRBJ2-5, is EPEVTQTPSHQVTQMGQEVILRCVPISNHLYFYWYRQILGQKVEFLVSFYNNEISEKSEIFDDQFSVERPDGSNFTLKIRSTKLEDSAMYFCASSRDRSQDTQYFGPGTRLLVL.

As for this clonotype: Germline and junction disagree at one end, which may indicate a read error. The DNA of the CDR3 is TGTGCTACCAGCAGAACTTCTAGGACGCGTGGAAAACTGTTTTTT. This encodes CATSRTSRTRGKLFF. This chain links TRBV15 with TRBJ1-4, with D uncertain. Looked up from germline, CDR1 is LNHNV and CDR2 is YYDKDF (reference sequence). This CDR3 comprises 15 residues.

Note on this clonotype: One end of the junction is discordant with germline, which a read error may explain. The CDR3 region is CAGSFWFADTQYF. DNA for the CDR3: TGTGCCGGCAGTTTCTGGTTCGCAGATACGCAGTATTTT. The rearrangement uses TRBV27 and TRBJ2-3; no clear D. Germline values: CDR1 MNHEY, CDR2 SMNVEV (reference sequence). This CDR3 has 13 amino acids.

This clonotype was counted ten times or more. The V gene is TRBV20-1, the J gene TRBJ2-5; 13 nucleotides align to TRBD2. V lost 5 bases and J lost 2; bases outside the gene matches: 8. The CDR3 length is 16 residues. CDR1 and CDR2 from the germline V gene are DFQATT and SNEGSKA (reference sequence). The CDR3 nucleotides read TGCAGTGCTGGACTAGCGGGAGTAGCCTTTCAAGAGACCCAGTACTTC. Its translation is CSAGLAGVAFQETQYF.

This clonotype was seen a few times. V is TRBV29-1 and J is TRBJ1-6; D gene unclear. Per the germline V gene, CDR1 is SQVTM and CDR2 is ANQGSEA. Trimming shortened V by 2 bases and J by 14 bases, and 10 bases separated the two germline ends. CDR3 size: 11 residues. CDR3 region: CSVEHGLSLHF. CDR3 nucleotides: TGCAGCGTTGAACACGGGCTATCCCTCCACTTT.

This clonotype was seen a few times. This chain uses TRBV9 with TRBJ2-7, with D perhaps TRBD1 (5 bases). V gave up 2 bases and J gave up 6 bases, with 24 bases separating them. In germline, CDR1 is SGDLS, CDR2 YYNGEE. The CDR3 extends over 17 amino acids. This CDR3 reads CASSVGINRQSPPEQYF. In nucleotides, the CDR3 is TGTGCCAGCAGCGTTGGTATAAACCGACAGAGCCCCCCCGAGCAGTACTTC.

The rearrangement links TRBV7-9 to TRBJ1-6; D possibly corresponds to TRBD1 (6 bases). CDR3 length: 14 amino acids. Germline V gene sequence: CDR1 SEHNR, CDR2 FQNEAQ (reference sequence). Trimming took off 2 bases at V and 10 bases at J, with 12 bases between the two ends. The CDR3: CASSLTGFESPLHF. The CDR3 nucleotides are TGTGCCAGCAGCTTAACAGGGTTCGAATCACCCCTCCACTTT. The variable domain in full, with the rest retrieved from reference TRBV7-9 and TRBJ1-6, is DTGVSQNPRHKITKRGQNVTFRCDPISEHNRLYWYRQTLGQGPEFLTYFQNEAQLEKSRLLSDRFSAERPKGSFSTLEIQRTEQGDSAMYLCASSLTGFESPLHFGNGTRLTVT.

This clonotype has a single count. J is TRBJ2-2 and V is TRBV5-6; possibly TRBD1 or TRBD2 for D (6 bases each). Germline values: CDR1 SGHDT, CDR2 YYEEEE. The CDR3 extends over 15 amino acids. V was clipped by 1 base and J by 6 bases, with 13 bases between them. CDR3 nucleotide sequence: TGTGCCAGCAGCTTGATGGGGGGCTACCCCGGGGAGCTGTTTTTT. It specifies CASSLMGGYPGELFF.

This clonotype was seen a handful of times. The DNA for the CDR3 is TGTGCCAGCAGCCACACGACAGCCGTCCTGACTTTC. Its protein is CASSHTTAVLTF. The genes are TRBV3-1 and TRBJ2-6, with a weak D call TRBD1 (5 bases). V was shortened by 3 bases and J by 12 bases, with 9 bases between the two germline ends. The CDR3 has 12 residues. Germline V gene sequence: CDR1 LGHDT, CDR2 YNNKEL (reference sequence).

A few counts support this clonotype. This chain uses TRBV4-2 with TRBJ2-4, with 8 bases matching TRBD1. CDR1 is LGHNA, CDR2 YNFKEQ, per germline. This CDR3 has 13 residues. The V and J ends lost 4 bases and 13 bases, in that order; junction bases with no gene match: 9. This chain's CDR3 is CASSLQGDEEQYF. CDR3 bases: TGTGCCAGCAGCCTACAGGGGGATGAAGAGCAGTACTTC.

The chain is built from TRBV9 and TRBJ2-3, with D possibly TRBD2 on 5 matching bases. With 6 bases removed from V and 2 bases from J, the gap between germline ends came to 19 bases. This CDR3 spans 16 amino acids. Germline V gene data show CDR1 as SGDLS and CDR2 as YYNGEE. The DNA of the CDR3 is TGTGCCAGCATCGCCGGCCCTAGCAGATTCACAGATACGCAGTATTTT. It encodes CASIAGPSRFTDTQYF. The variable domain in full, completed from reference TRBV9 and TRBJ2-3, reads DSGVTQTPKHLITATGQRVTLRCSPRSGDLSVYWYQQSLDQGLQFLIQYYNGEERAKGNILERFSAQQFPDLHSELNLSSLELGDSALYFCASIAGPSRFTDTQYFGPGTRLTVL.

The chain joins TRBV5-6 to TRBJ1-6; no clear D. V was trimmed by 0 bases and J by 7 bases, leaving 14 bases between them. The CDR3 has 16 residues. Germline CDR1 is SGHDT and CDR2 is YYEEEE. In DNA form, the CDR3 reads TGTGCCAGCAGCTTGGTTGGGGAGAAGGGCAATTCACCCCTCCACTTT. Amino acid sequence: CASSLVGEKGNSPLHF.

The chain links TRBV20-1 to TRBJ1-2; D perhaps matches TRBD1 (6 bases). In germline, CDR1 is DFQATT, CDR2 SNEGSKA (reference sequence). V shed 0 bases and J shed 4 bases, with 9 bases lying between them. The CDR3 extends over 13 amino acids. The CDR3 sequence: CSARDPDSYGYTF. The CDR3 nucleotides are TGCAGTGCTAGAGATCCGGACAGCTATGGCTACACCTTC.

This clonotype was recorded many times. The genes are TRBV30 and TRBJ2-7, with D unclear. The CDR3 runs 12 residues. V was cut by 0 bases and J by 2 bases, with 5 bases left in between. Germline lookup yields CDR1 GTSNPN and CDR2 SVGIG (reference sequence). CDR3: CAWSVGPYEQYF. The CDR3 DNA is TGTGCCTGGAGTGTAGGGCCCTACGAGCAGTACTTC. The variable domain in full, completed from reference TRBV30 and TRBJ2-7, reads SQTIHQWPATLVQPVGSPLSLECTVEGTSNPNLYWYRQAAGRGLQLLFYSVGIGQISSEVPQNLSASRPQDRQFILSSKKLLLSDSGFYLCAWSVGPYEQYFGPGTRLTVT.

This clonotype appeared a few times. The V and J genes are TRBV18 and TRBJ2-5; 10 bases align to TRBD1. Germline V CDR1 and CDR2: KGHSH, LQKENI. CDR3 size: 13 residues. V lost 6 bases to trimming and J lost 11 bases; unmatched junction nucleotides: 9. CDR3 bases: TGTGCCAGCTCCCCGGGACAGGGGCCGGAGCAGTACTTC. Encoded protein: CASSPGQGPEQYF.

For the CDR3, the DNA is TGTGCCATCCAGGGTAGTTCCTACGAGCAGTACTTC. This encodes CAIQGSSYEQYF. The gene calls are TRBV10-3 and TRBJ2-7; D perhaps matches TRBD1 (5 bases). The V gene's germline CDR1 is ENHRY and CDR2 SYGVKD. With 8 bases removed from V and 1 base from J, the gap between germline ends came to 9 bases. The CDR3 is 12 amino acids.

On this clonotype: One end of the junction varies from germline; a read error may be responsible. The CDR3 DNA follows: TGCGGTGCTCGGGGAGGGTTCACAGATACGCAGTATTTT. This sequence encodes CGARGGFTDTQYF. The chain combines TRBV20-1 with TRBJ2-3; 7 nucleotides line up with TRBD2. Germline-derived CDR1 and CDR2 are DFQATT and SNEGSKA (reference sequence). CDR3 length: 13 amino acids.

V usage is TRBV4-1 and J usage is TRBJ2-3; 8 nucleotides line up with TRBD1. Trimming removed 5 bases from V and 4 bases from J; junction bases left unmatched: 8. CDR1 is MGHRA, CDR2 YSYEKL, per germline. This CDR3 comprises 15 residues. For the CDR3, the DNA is TGCGCCAGCAGCACGATTCCAGGGGGCTCAGATACGCAGTATTTT. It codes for CASSTIPGGSDTQYF.